This T cell receptor (beta chain) is from a study of blood T cell repertoires in COVID-19. Study-wide background: T cells, B-cell-depleted T cells, or PBMCs supplied cDNA or gDNA.

Original methodology: Estimated nucleated cell counts came from reference gene primer amplification. The data were produced by immunoSEQ multiplex PCR, yet TCRdb's version contains in-frame clones alone and is incomplete. For V, J and clone size, that table is used; D and trimming come from the DNA. Among nearly 400,000 clones listed, around 92% were seen once. Germline V CDR1 and CDR2: LGHNA, YSLEER. The CDR3 runs 17 residues. Trimming pared 4 bases from V and 0 bases from J, leaving 16 bases between. Individuals drawn from 24 US areas were about 18 to 90 years old. Participant reports of clinical history set cohort assignment.

The source of this sequence is a woman in her twenties or thirties who had recovered from COVID-19. Sequenced: PBMCs or T cells enriched from blood (not recorded which). The chain is built from TRBV4-3 and TRBJ2-1, with a possible D match to TRBD1 (6 bases). The CDR3 region is CASSRDAAGASYNEQFF. The CDR3 DNA follows: TGCGCCAGCAGCCGCGACGCGGCAGGGGCCTCCTACAATGAGCAGTTCTTC.